This TCR beta chain was profiled in a study of blood T cell repertoires in COVID-19. In the study overall: COVID-19 samples from acute and convalescent phases originated in the United States, Italy and Spain. T cells, B-cell-depleted T cells, or PBMCs supplied cDNA or gDNA.

The CDR3 sequence is 14 residues long. Germline CDR1 is LNHDA and CDR2 is SQIVND (reference sequence). Deletions cut 3 bases from V and 1 base from J, with 9 bases between. As originally analysed: Amplification of reference gene primers provided the estimated nucleated cell counts. Measured with immunoSEQ multiplex PCR; TCRdb has only the in-frame clones, and not every one. Clone size and the V and J calls come from that table; the DNA yielded D and trimming. This sample carries under 150,000 clones, approximately 80% of them seen once, and the ten largest clones take over 4%. Sequences were obtained from peripheral blood. This clonotype was sampled from a woman older than 75 with active or convalescent COVID-19. The chain employs TRBV19 and TRBJ1-1, with D perhaps TRBD1 (6 bases). The chain's CDR3 is CASSIQDRNTEAFF. The CDR3 DNA is TGTGCCAGTAGTATTCAGGACAGGAACACTGAAGCTTTCTTT.